This TCR beta chain was sequenced for a study of CD8+ T cells in alopecia areata listed by TCRdb under 2018. Looking at the study overall: Treated patients were enrolled in an open-label pilot trial of oral tofacitinib, 5 to 10 mg twice daily, for moderate-to-severe alopecia areata. Tofacitinib was administered for 6 to 18 months, and 6 months of follow-up off drug were then conducted to assess delayed response and recurrence. Tofacitinib-treated patients had biopsies at baseline and at 4 and 24 weeks of treatment, with a later scalp biopsy in several patients. immunoSEQ multiplex PCR using 35 Vbeta forward primers and 13 Jbeta reverse primers was used to amplify TCRbeta CDR3 regions. Human TCRbeta sequencing covered scalp tissue and sorted CD4+ and CD8+ peripheral blood T cells from patchy and totalis/universalis alopecia areata patients and healthy controls. RNA was extracted with the PAXgene miRNA kit for fixed scalp, the miRNeasy kit for PBMCs, and the RNeasy kit for mouse skin. Clonality in the scalp was compared among normal scalp (n=4), patchy alopecia areata scalp (n=8), and alopecia totalis/universalis scalp (n=8). To study T cell clonal expansion in alopecia areata, the researchers applied high-throughput TCRbeta sequencing to both the C3H/HeJ mouse model and human patients. Broad study findings and their caveats: Higher clonality and more expanded CD8+ clones were observed in lesional scalp than in normal scalp, particularly in alopecia totalis/universalis, a finding suggestive of antigenic drive. TCR sequences shared between patients were less clear than in mice, possibly partly because of HLA diversity in the patient population. Resident alphabeta T cells in normal human skin are also sequenced, complicating scalp TCR repertoire analysis, unlike mouse skin dominated by gammadelta T cells.

Including the terminal cysteine and phenylalanine, the CDR3 comprises 14 residues. Only the CDR3 DNA stays, 42 bases, in frame from base 1. CDR1 KGHSY and CDR2 FQNENV are derived from the germline V gene. V and J lose 2 bases and 5 bases, and a span of 13 bases separates them. The time point tag for this specimen amounts to: baseline before oral tofacitinib. Lesional scalp punch biopsies and peripheral blood were obtained from alopecia areata patients. PBMCs were isolated by density centrifugation and stained for CD3, CD4 and CD8, and CD4+ and CD8+ T cells were sorted on a FACSAria. Preparation of the library involved the immunoSEQ multiplex PCR assay. To provide template for TCR sequencing, every sample had RNA extracted and reverse transcribed into cDNA. SuperScript III was used for first-strand cDNA synthesis, primed with a 2:1 mix of oligo-dT and random hexamers. Amplification bias was assessed with a synthetic immune receptor repertoire, and residual bias was removed computationally. The study's own analysis went as follows. After raw reads were preprocessed to remove errors, the CDR3 was defined following IMGT conventions as running from the conserved cysteine to phenylalanine. To get clonality, Shannon entropy was normalized by log2 of the number of productive unique TCRs and the result was subtracted from 1. Scalp TCRbeta sequences were cross-referenced with sorted blood CD4 and CD8 repertoires so that the CD4 or CD8 identity of scalp clones could be inferred. This is the immuneACCESS table as TCRdb keeps it, with only in-frame sequences that have V and J called. A part of the clones is gone; compared with another copy, unresolved V genes explain less than half, and the rest is unexplained. Clone size and the V and J calls come from that table; the DNA yielded D and trimming. This sample is represented by more than 200,000 clones; around 67% of them were singletons. The biggest ten clones account for approximately 1.2% of the sample.

Notes on this clone: This clone's antigen is unknown. No quality values exist for individual bases; no much larger clone is one base distant.

The clonotype comes from a human donor with alopecia areata. The rearranged segments are TRBV16 and TRBJ2-7; the D match is possibly TRBD1 or TRBD2, with 5 bases aligned in each. The source was CD4+ T cells sorted from blood, collected at week 0. In nucleotides, the sequence is TGTGCCAGCAGCCAAATAGCAGGGAGTAACGAGCAGTACTTC. This codes for CASSQIAGSNEQYF.